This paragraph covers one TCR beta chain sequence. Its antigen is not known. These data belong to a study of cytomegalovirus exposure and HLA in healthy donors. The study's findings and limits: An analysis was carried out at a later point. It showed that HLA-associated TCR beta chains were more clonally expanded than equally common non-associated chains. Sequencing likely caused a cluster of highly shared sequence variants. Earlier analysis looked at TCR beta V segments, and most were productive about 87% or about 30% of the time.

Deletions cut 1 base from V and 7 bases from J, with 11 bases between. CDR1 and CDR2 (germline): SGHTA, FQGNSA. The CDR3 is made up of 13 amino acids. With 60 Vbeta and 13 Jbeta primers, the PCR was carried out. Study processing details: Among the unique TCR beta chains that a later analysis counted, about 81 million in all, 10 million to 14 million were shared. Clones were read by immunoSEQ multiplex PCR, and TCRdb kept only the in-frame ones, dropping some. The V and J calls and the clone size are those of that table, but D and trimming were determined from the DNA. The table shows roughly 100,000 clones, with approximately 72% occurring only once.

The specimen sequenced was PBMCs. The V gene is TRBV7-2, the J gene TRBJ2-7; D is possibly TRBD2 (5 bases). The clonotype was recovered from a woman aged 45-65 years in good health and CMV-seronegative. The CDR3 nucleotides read TGTGCCAGCAGCTTAGATAGCGCCGGGGAGCAGTACTTC. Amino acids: CASSLDSAGEQYF.